The clone carrying this T cell receptor (beta chain) was seen only once. Antigen unknown. Per germline, CDR1 SEHNR and CDR2 FQNEAQ (reference sequence). CDR3 size: 11 residues. Trimming shortened V by 2 bases and J by 4 bases, and 2 bases separated the two germline ends. This sample is part of a study of T cell responses to AZD1222 COVID-19 vaccine. Data came from immunoSEQ multiplex PCR; TCRdb stores just in-frame clones and leaves some out. The sample comprises about 88,000 clones, 85% to 90% of which are singletons, and around 5% rests with the top ten. General study points: Spike-specific TCR breadth rose after two AZD1222 doses, and depth rose as well. Close to half of spike-specific TCRs reportedly recognize unmutated variant regions. The peak T cell response came first, and repertoires were sampled only after it. Donors were chiefly white British, with a greater number of females, and clonal diversity was perhaps underestimated.

The receptor was isolated from an adult who received the AZD1222 COVID-19 vaccine. The rearrangement uses TRBV7-9 and TRBJ1-1; D is ambiguous. This specimen consisted of peripheral blood, obtained 28 days after the second AZD1222 dose. CDR3 nucleotide sequence: TGTGCCAGCAGCTTACGCACTGAAGCTTTCTTT. Its translation: CASSLRTEAFF.